The 3 T cell receptor beta chains below were found in one sample sequenced in a study of blood T cell repertoires in COVID-19. The data were produced by immunoSEQ multiplex PCR, yet TCRdb's version contains in-frame clones alone and is incomplete. The sample lists 100,000 to 150,000 clones; 79% were seen once. The sequenced sample consisted of peripheral blood. The receptor set was obtained from a man aged 40-49 years with active or convalescent COVID-19.

The chain recombines TRBV14 with TRBJ2-2, with 11 bases lining up with TRBD1. The length of the CDR3 is 15 residues. Germline CDR1 and CDR2: SGHDN and FVKESK. Losses at the gene ends were 3 bases for V and 8 bases for J; bases not matched to a gene: 5. The DNA of the CDR3 is TGTGCCAGCAGCCACCGGACAGGGGGCTGGGGGGAGCTGTTTTTT. Translation gives CASSHRTGGWGELFF.

This chain links TRBV6-2 or TRBV6-3 with TRBJ1-4; D is uncertain. Trimming took 6 bases from V and 8 from J, leaving 13 bases between them. The CDR3 is 13 residues long. CDR1 and CDR2 (germline): MNHEY, SVGEGT. The CDR3 protein is CASSDPPGEKLFF. Written as DNA, the CDR3 is TGTGCCAGCAGCGACCCCCCGGGAGAAAAACTGTTTTTT.

The chain carries TRBV24-1 and TRBJ1-1; 7 positions match TRBD1. The CDR3 spans 13 residues. Germline CDR1 is KGHDR and CDR2 is SFDVKD. After removal of 6 bases from V and 4 bases from J, the junction contained 4 bases not matched to a gene. The DNA for the CDR3 is TGTGCCACCAGTCAAGGGGGCCTCACTGAAGCTTTCTTT. Its translation: CATSQGGLTEAFF.